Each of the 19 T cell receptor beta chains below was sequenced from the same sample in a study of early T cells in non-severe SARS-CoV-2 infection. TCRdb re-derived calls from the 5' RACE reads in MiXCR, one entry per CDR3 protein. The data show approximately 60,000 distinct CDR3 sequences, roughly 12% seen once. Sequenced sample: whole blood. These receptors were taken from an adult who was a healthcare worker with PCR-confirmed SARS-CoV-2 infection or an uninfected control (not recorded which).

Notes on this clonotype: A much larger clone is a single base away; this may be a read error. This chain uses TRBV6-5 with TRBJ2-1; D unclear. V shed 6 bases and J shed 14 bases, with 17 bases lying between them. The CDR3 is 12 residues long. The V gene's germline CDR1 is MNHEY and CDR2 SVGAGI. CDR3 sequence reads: CASRYGATKEFF. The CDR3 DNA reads TGTGCCAGCAGATATGGCGCAACAAAGGAGTTCTTC.

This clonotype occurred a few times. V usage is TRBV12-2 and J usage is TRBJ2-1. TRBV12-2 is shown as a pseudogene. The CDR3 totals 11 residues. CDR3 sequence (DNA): TGTGCAAGTCGCTTACCTATTGAGCAGTTCTTC. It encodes CASRLPIEQFF.

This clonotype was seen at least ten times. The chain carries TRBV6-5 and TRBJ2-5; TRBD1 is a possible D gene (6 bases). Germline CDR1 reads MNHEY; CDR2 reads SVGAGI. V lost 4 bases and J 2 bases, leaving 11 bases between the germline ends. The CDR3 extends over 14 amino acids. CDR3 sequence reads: CASSSQGLQETQYF. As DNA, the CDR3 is TGTGCCAGCAGTTCCCAGGGGTTACAAGAGACCCAGTACTTC.

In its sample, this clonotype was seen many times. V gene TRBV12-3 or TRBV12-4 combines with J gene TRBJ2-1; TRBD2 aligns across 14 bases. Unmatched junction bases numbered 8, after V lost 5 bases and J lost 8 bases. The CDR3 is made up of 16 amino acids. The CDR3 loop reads CASSPEGTSGSYEQFF. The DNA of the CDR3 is TGTGCCAGCAGTCCTGAGGGGACTAGCGGGAGCTATGAGCAGTTCTTC.

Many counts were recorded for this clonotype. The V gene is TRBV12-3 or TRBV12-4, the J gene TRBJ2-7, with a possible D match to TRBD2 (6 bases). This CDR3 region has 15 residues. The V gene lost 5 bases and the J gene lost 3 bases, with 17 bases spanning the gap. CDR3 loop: CASSLRRLGLYEQYF. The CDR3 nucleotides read TGTGCCAGCAGTCTACGTCGACTAGGCCTCTACGAGCAGTACTTC.

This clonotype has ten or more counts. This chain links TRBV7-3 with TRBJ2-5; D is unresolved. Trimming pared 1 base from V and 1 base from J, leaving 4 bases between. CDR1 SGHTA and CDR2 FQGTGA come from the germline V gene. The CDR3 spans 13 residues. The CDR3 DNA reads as TGTGCCAGCAGCTTAAGGTTCCAAGAGACCCAGTACTTC. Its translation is CASSLRFQETQYF.

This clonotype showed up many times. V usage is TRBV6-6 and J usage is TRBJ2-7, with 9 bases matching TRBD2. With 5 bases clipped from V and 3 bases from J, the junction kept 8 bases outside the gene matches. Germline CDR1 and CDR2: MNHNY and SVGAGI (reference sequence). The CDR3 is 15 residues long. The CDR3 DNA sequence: TGTGCCAGCAGTCCCTTGATAGCGGGGGTCTACGAGCAGTACTTC. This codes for CASSPLIAGVYEQYF.

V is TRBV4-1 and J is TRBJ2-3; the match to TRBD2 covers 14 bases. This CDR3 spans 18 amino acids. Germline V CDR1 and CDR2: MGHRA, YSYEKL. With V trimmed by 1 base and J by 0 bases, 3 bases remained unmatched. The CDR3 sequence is CASSQGTSGRPSTDTQYF. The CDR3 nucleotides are TGCGCCAGCAGCCAAGGGACTAGCGGGAGGCCTAGCACAGATACGCAGTATTTT.

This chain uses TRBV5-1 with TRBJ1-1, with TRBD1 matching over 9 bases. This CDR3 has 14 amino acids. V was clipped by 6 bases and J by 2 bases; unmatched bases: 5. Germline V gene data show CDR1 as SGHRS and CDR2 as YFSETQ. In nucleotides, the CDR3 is TGCGCCAGCAACCGGGACAGGGACAACACTGAAGCTTTCTTT. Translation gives CASNRDRDNTEAFF.

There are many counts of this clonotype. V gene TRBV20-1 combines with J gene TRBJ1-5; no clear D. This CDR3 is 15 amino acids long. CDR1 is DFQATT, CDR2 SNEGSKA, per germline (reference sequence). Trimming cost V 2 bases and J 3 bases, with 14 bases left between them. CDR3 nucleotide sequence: TGCAGTGCTAGACCTCCCGCGGGCTACAATCAGCCCCAGCATTTT. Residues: CSARPPAGYNQPQHF.

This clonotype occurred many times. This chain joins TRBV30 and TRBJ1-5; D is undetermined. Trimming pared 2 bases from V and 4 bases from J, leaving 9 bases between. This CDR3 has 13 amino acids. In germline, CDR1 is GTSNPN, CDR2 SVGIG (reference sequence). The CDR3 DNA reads TGTGCCTGGAGTAAAGGAACTAATCAGCCCCAGCATTTT. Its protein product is CAWSKGTNQPQHF.

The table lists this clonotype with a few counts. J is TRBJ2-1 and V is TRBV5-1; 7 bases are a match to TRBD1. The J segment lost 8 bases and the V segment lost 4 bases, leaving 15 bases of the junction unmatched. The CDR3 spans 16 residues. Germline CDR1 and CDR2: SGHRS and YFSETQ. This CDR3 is CASSPNRDSYPHEQFF. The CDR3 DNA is TGCGCCAGCAGCCCGAACCGGGACAGTTACCCTCATGAGCAGTTCTTC.

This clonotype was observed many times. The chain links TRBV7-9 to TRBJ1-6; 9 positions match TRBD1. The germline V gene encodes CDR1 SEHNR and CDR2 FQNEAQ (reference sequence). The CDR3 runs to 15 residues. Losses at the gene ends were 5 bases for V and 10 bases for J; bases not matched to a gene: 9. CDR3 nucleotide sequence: TGTGCCAGCAGCCCCCAGACAGGGGGTGGATCACCCCTCCACTTT. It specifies CASSPQTGGGSPLHF. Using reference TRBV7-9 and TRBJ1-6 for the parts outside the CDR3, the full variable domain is DTGVSQNPRHKITKRGQNVTFRCDPISEHNRLYWYRQTLGQGPEFLTYFQNEAQLEKSRLLSDRFSAERPKGSFSTLEIQRTEQGDSAMYLCASSPQTGGGSPLHFGNGTRLTVT.

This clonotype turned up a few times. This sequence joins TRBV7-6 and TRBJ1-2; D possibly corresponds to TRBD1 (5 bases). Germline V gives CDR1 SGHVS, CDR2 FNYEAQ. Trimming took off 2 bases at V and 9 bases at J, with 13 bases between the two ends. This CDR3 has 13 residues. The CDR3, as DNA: TGTGCCAGCAGCTTAAGTATAGGGGAGCGCTACACCTTC. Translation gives CASSLSIGERYTF.

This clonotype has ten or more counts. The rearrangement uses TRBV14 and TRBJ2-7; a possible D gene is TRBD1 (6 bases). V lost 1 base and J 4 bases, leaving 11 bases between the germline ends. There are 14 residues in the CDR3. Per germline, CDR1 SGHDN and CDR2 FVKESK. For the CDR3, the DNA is TGTGCCAGCAGCCAAGGGACTGGACAGTACGAGCAGTACTTC. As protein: CASSQGTGQYEQYF.

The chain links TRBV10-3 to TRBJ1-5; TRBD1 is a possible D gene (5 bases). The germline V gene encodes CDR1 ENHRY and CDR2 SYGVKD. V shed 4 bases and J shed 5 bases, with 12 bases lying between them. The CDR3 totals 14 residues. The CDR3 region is CAISAAGFDQPQHF. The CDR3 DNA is TGTGCCATCAGTGCGGCAGGGTTCGATCAGCCCCAGCATTTT.

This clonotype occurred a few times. The CDR3 sequence is CATHPPGGPTGIEQFF. CDR3 DNA sequence: TGTGCCACCCACCCCCCGGGGGGGCCAACTGGGATTGAGCAGTTCTTC. V and J are TRBV6-2 or TRBV6-3 and TRBJ2-1, with TRBD2 matching 8 bases. Unmatched junction bases numbered 20, after V lost 10 bases and J lost 9 bases. This CDR3 is built from 16 residues. CDR1 and CDR2 from the germline V gene are MNHEY and SVGEGT.

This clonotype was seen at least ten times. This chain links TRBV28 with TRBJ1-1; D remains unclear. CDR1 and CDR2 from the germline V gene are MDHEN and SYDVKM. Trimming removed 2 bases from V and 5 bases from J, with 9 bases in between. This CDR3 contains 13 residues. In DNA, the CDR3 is TGTGCCAGCAGTTTAATCCTTCTGACTGAAGCTTTCTTT. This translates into CASSLILLTEAFF.

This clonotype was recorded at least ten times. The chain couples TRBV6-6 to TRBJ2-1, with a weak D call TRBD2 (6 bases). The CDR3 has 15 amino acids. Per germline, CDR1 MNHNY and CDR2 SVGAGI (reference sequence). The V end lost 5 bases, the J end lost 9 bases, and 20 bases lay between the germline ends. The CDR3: CASSEPGLLQREQFF. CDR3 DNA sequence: TGTGCCAGCAGTGAACCGGGACTCCTTCAGCGTGAGCAGTTCTTC.